The 15 T cell receptor beta chains in this list originate from one sample, sequenced in a study of beta chain features in type 1 diabetes. Study conclusions and caveats: There was a moderate but significant shortening of TCRB CDR3s in all four CD4+ subsets of Type 1 diabetes patients.

Their recognized antigens are unknown. TCRB transcripts that were expressed got sequenced, as all of the isolated RNA had been reverse transcribed. Produced via immunoSEQ multiplex PCR; TCRdb's table is partial and in-frame only. The sample includes about 160,000 clones, over 9% of them seen just once. Sequencing was done on a sample of central memory CD4+ T cells from blood. These receptors all come from a man aged 25-45 years with type 1 diabetes.

This clone has a count of ten or more. V and J are TRBV5-4 and TRBJ2-2, with D maybe TRBD2 (6 bases). V lost 4 bases and J lost 4, with 11 bases in between. Per the germline V gene, CDR1 is SGHNT and CDR2 is YYREEE (reference sequence). This CDR3 is built from 14 residues. CDR3 amino acids: CASSTGLLTGELFF. DNA for the CDR3: TGTGCCAGCAGCACGGGACTCCTCACCGGGGAGCTGTTTTTT.

This clone occurred many times. The chain recombines TRBV7-2 with TRBJ2-3; perhaps TRBD2 as D (5 bases). There are 17 residues in the CDR3. V lost 4 bases and J 1 base, leaving 18 bases between the germline ends. Germline values: CDR1 SGHTA, CDR2 FQGNSA. CDR3 sequence reads: CASSSERAGSGTDTQYF. The CDR3 nucleotides read TGTGCCAGCAGCTCCGAACGGGCGGGTTCGGGCACAGATACGCAGTATTTT.

This clone occurred a few times. The J gene is TRBJ2-3, the V gene TRBV6-5, with 11 nucleotides matching TRBD1. Germline lookup yields CDR1 MNHEY and CDR2 SVGAGI. This CDR3 is built from 15 residues. V trimming: 6 bases; J trimming: 5 bases; junction bases outside the gene matches: 7. The CDR3 DNA follows: TGTGCCAGCAGGGTCGGACAGGGGGCTGGAGATACGCAGTATTTT. The encoded protein is CASRVGQGAGDTQYF.

CDR3 nucleotides: TGTGCCAGCAGTTACTCGACGGGCGAGCAGTACTTC. Residues: CASSYSTGEQYF. J is TRBJ2-7 and V is TRBV6-5; unclear D gene. The V gene lost 0 bases and the J gene lost 6 bases, with 6 bases spanning the gap. The CDR3 runs to 12 residues. CDR1 and CDR2 from the germline V gene are MNHEY and SVGAGI.

The chain employs TRBV7-2 and TRBJ2-1; 8 nucleotides match TRBD2. Looked up from germline, CDR1 is SGHTA and CDR2 is FQGNSA. The ends lost 0 bases at V and 7 bases at J; junction bases unmatched: 11. The CDR3 is made up of 17 amino acids. CDR3 sequence reads: CASSLAPSGGPLNEQFF. The DNA of the CDR3 is TGTGCCAGCAGCTTAGCGCCGTCGGGAGGGCCGTTAAATGAGCAGTTCTTC.

This clone occurred a few times. The J gene is TRBJ2-5, the V gene TRBV27; the D is unclear. V shed 3 bases and J shed 2 bases, with 10 bases lying between them. The CDR3 extends over 14 amino acids. Germline values: CDR1 MNHEY, CDR2 SMNVEV (reference sequence). DNA of the CDR3: TGTGCCAGCAGTTTGAGGCGGCAGCAAGAGACCCAGTACTTC. Encoded protein: CASSLRRQQETQYF.

The chain joins TRBV13 to TRBJ2-1; 7 bases align to TRBD2. The CDR3 has 11 amino acids. Germline CDR1 is PRHDT and CDR2 is FYEKMQ (reference sequence). J lost 11 bases, V lost 5 bases, and 3 bases had no gene match. The CDR3 sequence is CASSRDYQQFF. The CDR3 nucleotides are TGTGCCAGCAGCCGGGACTACCAGCAGTTCTTC.

V is TRBV19 and J is TRBJ2-6, with TRBD1 matching over 7 bases. Per the germline V gene, CDR1 is LNHDA and CDR2 is SQIVND (reference sequence). CDR3 length: 14 amino acids. Trimming took 5 bases from V and 3 from J; bases not matched to a gene: 1. The CDR3 DNA reads as TGTGCCAGTAGTCGGACAGGTGGGGCCAACGTCCTGACTTTC. Translating it yields CASSRTGGANVLTF.

V usage is TRBV6-6 and J usage is TRBJ2-1; 8 positions agree with TRBD1. Germline CDR1 is MNHNY and CDR2 is SVGAGI (reference sequence). The CDR3 sequence is 15 residues long. Germline trimming cut 7 bases from V and 4 bases from J; bases unmatched to any gene: 9. DNA for the CDR3: TGTGCCAGCACCCGAGGACAGGGACCTTACAATGAGCAGTTCTTC. It encodes CASTRGQGPYNEQFF.

V is TRBV18 and J is TRBJ2-1, with TRBD2 identical over 8 bases. V shed 5 bases and J 7 bases; nucleotides not matched to a gene: 13. In germline, CDR1 is KGHSH, CDR2 LQKENI. This CDR3 is 16 amino acids long. In nucleotides, the CDR3 is TGTGCCAGCTCAATTCTGGCGGGAGGTAATATTAATGAGCAGTTCTTC. Its translation is CASSILAGGNINEQFF.

This clone appeared a few times. J is TRBJ2-5 and V is TRBV7-9, with 9 bases lining up with TRBD1. Trimming removed 3 bases from V and 1 base from J; junction bases left unmatched: 3. CDR3 length: 15 amino acids. Germline lookup yields CDR1 SEHNR and CDR2 FQNEAQ (reference sequence). CDR3 DNA: TGTGCCAGCAGCTTGACAGGGGGGTTCCAAGAGACCCAGTACTTC. Residues: CASSLTGGFQETQYF.

This chain joins TRBV28 and TRBJ2-7; TRBD2 is a possible D gene (6 bases). Germline CDR1 and CDR2: MDHEN and SYDVKM. The CDR3 sequence is 12 residues long. As DNA, the CDR3 is TGTTCTACGGAGGGCCCAGGGTACGAGCAGTACTTC. Translated, it gives CSTEGPGYEQYF.

The CDR3 is CASSDRPDRVETQYF. The CDR3 nucleotides are TGTGCCAGCAGCGACAGGCCCGACAGGGTTGAGACCCAGTACTTC. The chain employs TRBV7-3 and TRBJ2-5, with TRBD1 matching 7 bases. In germline, CDR1 is SGHTA, CDR2 FQGTGA. The ends lost 5 bases at V and 5 bases at J; junction bases unmatched: 11. The CDR3 is made up of 15 amino acids.

This clone was observed a few times. The rearrangement links TRBV7-3 to TRBJ2-3; no firm D call. Per the germline V gene, CDR1 is SGHTA and CDR2 is FQGTGA. This CDR3 contains 11 residues. Trimming cost V 5 bases and J 4 bases, with 4 bases left between them. The CDR3 DNA reads as TGTGCCAGCAGCCAGTCAGATACGCAGTATTTT. Amino acid sequence: CASSQSDTQYF.

The chain recombines TRBV5-4 with TRBJ2-1; a possible D gene is TRBD2 (5 bases). V lost 1 base, J lost 7 bases, and 9 bases lay in between. Looked up from germline, CDR1 is SGHNT and CDR2 is YYREEE (reference sequence). The CDR3 length is 13 residues. The CDR3 DNA reads TGTGCCAGCAGCTTGAGAGGGTCGAATGAGCAGTTCTTC. Its protein product is CASSLRGSNEQFF. Full variable domain (rest looked up from reference TRBV5-4 and TRBJ2-1): ETGVTQSPTHLIKTRGQQVTLRCSSQSGHNTVSWYQQALGQGPQFIFQYYREEENGRGNFPPRFSGLQFPNYSSELNVNALELDDSALYLCASSLRGSNEQFFGPGTRLTVL.